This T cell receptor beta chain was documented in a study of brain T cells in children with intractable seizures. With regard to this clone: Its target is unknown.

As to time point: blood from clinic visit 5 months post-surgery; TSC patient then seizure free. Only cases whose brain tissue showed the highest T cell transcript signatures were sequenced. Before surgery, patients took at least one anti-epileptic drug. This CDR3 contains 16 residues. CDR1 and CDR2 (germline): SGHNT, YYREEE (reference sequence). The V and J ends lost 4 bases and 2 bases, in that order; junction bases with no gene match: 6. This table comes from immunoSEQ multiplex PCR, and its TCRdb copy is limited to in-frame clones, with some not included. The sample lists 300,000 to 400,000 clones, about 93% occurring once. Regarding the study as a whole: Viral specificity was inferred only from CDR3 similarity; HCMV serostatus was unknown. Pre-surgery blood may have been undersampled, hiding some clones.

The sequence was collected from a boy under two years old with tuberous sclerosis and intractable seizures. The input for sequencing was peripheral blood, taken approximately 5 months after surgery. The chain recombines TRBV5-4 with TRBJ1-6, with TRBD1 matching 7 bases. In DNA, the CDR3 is TGTGCCAGCAGCCCGGACAGGCCTACCTATAATTCACCCCTCCACTTT. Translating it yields CASSPDRPTYNSPLHF.